These T cell receptor beta chains were read from a single sample in a study of T cell responses to AZD1222 COVID-19 vaccine. The table came from immunoSEQ multiplex PCR; TCRdb's copy has only in-frame clones and leaves some out. The sample gives 90,000 to 120,000 clones, about 92% of which show up once; about 1.2% is in the top ten. Sequenced material: peripheral blood, taken on day 0 of AZD1222 vaccination. These receptors all come from an adult in good health. CDR3s include the opening cysteine and the closing phenylalanine or tryptophan. Each record gives: J gene, D gene, V gene, clone size, CDR3 DNA, CDR3 protein. The D gene is left open where the match is weak. Rows may omit the clone size; those that give it use once, few, many or a size class.

J gene: TRBJ1-1
D gene: .
V gene: TRBV18
clone size: once
CDR3 DNA: TGTGCCAGCTCACAAAGGGAGAACACTGAAGCTTTCTTT
CDR3 protein: CASSQRENTEAFF

J gene: TRBJ1-1
D gene: .
V gene: TRBV15
clone size: .
CDR3 DNA: TGTGCCACCAGCAGAGGGGGCCTGGGAGCTTTCTTT
CDR3 protein: CATSRGGLGAFF

J gene: TRBJ1-1
D gene: .
V gene: TRBV21-1
clone size: .
CDR3 DNA: TGTGCCAGCAGCAAGAGTGGGGTAACGGCCACTGAAGCTTTCTTT
CDR3 protein: CASSKSGVTATEAFF

J gene: TRBJ1-1
D gene: .
V gene: TRBV5-5
clone size: .
CDR3 DNA: TGTGCCAGCAGCTTGGTTTCAGGGAACACTGAAGCTTTCTTT
CDR3 protein: CASSLVSGNTEAFF

J gene: TRBJ2-1
D gene: TRBD1
V gene: TRBV27
clone size: .
CDR3 DNA: TGTGCCAGCAGTAAGGACAGGGGAAATGAGCAGTTCTTC
CDR3 protein: CASSKDRGNEQFF

J gene: TRBJ1-1
D gene: TRBD1
V gene: TRBV30
clone size: .
CDR3 DNA: TGTGCCTGGACCAGGGGGCTCCAAGGCACTGAAGCTTTCTTT
CDR3 protein: CAWTRGLQGTEAFF

J gene: TRBJ2-7
D gene: .
V gene: TRBV19
clone size: .
CDR3 DNA: TGTGCCACCACGACCGGGGGCGGATACGAGCAGTACTTC
CDR3 protein: CATTTGGGYEQYF

J gene: TRBJ1-1
D gene: .
V gene: TRBV12-3/TRBV12-4
clone size: .
CDR3 DNA: TGTGCCAGCAGGCAACAGGGAAACACTGAAGCTTTCTTT
CDR3 protein: CASRQQGNTEAFF

J gene: TRBJ2-3
D gene: .
V gene: TRBV7-3
clone size: .
CDR3 DNA: TGTGCCAGCAGCTCCCGGGGACTCTACACAGATACGCAGTATTTT
CDR3 protein: CASSSRGLYTDTQYF

J gene: TRBJ1-4
D gene: .
V gene: TRBV12-5
clone size: .
CDR3 DNA: TGTGCTAGTGGTTTAAAGAGACAGGAAACTCAAGCAACTAATGAAAAACTGTTTTTT
CDR3 protein: CASGLKRQETQATNEKLFF

J gene: TRBJ2-1
D gene: TRBD2
V gene: TRBV4-3
clone size: .
CDR3 DNA: TGCGCCAGCAGCCAAGGGAGCGGGGGGGCATATGAGCAGTTCTTC
CDR3 protein: CASSQGSGGAYEQFF

J gene: TRBJ2-1
D gene: .
V gene: TRBV7-2
clone size: once
CDR3 DNA: TGTGCCAGCAGCTCCGAGGGAGCCTACAATGAGCAGTTCTTC
CDR3 protein: CASSSEGAYNEQFF

J gene: TRBJ1-1
D gene: TRBD1
V gene: TRBV28
clone size: .
CDR3 DNA: TGTGCCAGCAGTCTCGCCGGGACAGGAAGGGAAGCTTTCTTT
CDR3 protein: CASSLAGTGREAFF

J gene: TRBJ2-7
D gene: TRBD1
V gene: TRBV27
clone size: .
CDR3 DNA: TGTGCCATCCGATCTACCGGGACAGGAACCTACGAGCAGTACTTC
CDR3 protein: CAIRSTGTGTYEQYF

J gene: TRBJ2-1
D gene: .
V gene: TRBV2
clone size: .
CDR3 DNA: TGTGCCAGCAGTGAGAGCATTGAGCAGTTCTTC
CDR3 protein: CASSESIEQFF

J gene: TRBJ1-4
D gene: .
V gene: TRBV5-1
clone size: .
CDR3 DNA: TGCGCCAGCAGCCCGGGACACCGTAATGAAAAACTGTTTTTT
CDR3 protein: CASSPGHRNEKLFF

J gene: TRBJ2-3
D gene: TRBD2
V gene: TRBV12-5
clone size: once
CDR3 DNA: TGTGCTAGTGGACCTTCCGGGACTAGCGAACAATATAGCACAGATACGCAGTATTTT
CDR3 protein: CASGPSGTSEQYSTDTQYF

J gene: TRBJ2-3
D gene: TRBD2
V gene: TRBV7-3
clone size: once
CDR3 DNA: TGTGCCAGCAGCTCTAGCGGGAGCAGGACAGATACGCAGTATTTT
CDR3 protein: CASSSSGSRTDTQYF

J gene: TRBJ1-3
D gene: .
V gene: TRBV4-3
clone size: once
CDR3 DNA: TGCGCCAGCAGCCAAGACGGCGGATTACTATCCCCAAGGTCTGGAAACACCATATATTTT
CDR3 protein: CASSQDGGLLSPRSGNTIYF

J gene: TRBJ1-3
D gene: TRBD1
V gene: TRBV5-5
clone size: .
CDR3 DNA: TGTGCCAGCAGCTCCCGGACAGGGCAGCCTTCGGGAATAAACACCATATATTTT
CDR3 protein: CASSSRTGQPSGINTIYF

J gene: TRBJ1-2
D gene: TRBD1
V gene: TRBV19
clone size: .
CDR3 DNA: TGTGCCAGTAGTATCCCCGGCTTGTACGGACAGGGGCTTGGCTACACCTTC
CDR3 protein: CASSIPGLYGQGLGYTF

J gene: TRBJ2-7
D gene: .
V gene: TRBV6-5
clone size: .
CDR3 DNA: TGTGCCAGCAGACCACAGTTAGGGCAGCAGTACTTC
CDR3 protein: CASRPQLGQQYF

J gene: TRBJ1-3
D gene: TRBD1
V gene: TRBV18
clone size: .
CDR3 DNA: TGTGCCAGCTCACCCTCAGGACAGGCCGATGGAAACACCATATATTTT
CDR3 protein: CASSPSGQADGNTIYF

J gene: TRBJ2-7
D gene: TRBD1
V gene: TRBV13
clone size: few
CDR3 DNA: TGTGCCAGCAGCTTCCGACAGGGGGACCACGAGCAGTACTTC
CDR3 protein: CASSFRQGDHEQYF

J gene: TRBJ1-3
D gene: .
V gene: TRBV7-8
clone size: .
CDR3 DNA: TGTGCCAGCAGCCCCAGGCAGGGATTAGTAAACACCATATATTTT
CDR3 protein: CASSPRQGLVNTIYF

J gene: TRBJ1-1
D gene: .
V gene: TRBV28
clone size: .
CDR3 DNA: TGTGCCAGCAGTTTTGGGACTGAAGCTTTCTTT
CDR3 protein: CASSFGTEAFF

J gene: TRBJ2-5
D gene: TRBD2
V gene: TRBV30
clone size: .
CDR3 DNA: TGTGCCTGGCGGACTAGCGGGAGGGCCTTTGAGACCCAGTACTTC
CDR3 protein: CAWRTSGRAFETQYF

J gene: TRBJ2-5
D gene: .
V gene: TRBV27
clone size: .
CDR3 DNA: TGTGCCAGCAGTTCGGACTACCCTGACGTCCAAGAGACCCAGTACTTC
CDR3 protein: CASSSDYPDVQETQYF

J gene: TRBJ1-2
D gene: TRBD1
V gene: TRBV27
clone size: once
CDR3 DNA: TGTGCCAGCAGTGCGTACAGGGGGCTTGGCTACACCTTC
CDR3 protein: CASSAYRGLGYTF

J gene: TRBJ2-7
D gene: .
V gene: TRBV11-1
clone size: .
CDR3 DNA: TGTGCCAGCAGCTTAGGACAGCTCTACGAGCAGTACTTC
CDR3 protein: CASSLGQLYEQYF

J gene: TRBJ1-4
D gene: .
V gene: TRBV5-5
clone size: .
CDR3 DNA: TGTGCCAGCAGCACGGACAGCCTTAATGAAAAACTGTTTTTT
CDR3 protein: CASSTDSLNEKLFF

J gene: TRBJ2-2
D gene: TRBD2
V gene: TRBV29-1
clone size: .
CDR3 DNA: TGCAGCACGAGAGGAGCGGGAGGGGCGGACACCGGGGAGCTGTTTTTT
CDR3 protein: CSTRGAGGADTGELFF

J gene: TRBJ2-2
D gene: TRBD2
V gene: TRBV29-1
clone size: .
CDR3 DNA: TGCAGCGTAAAGCGGGACGTCGGACCCACCGGGGAGCTGTTTTTT
CDR3 protein: CSVKRDVGPTGELFF

J gene: TRBJ2-4
D gene: .
V gene: TRBV9
clone size: .
CDR3 DNA: TGTGCCAGCAGCTCCGAAGGGCGAGCCAAAAACATTCAGTACTTC
CDR3 protein: CASSSEGRAKNIQYF

J gene: TRBJ1-2
D gene: .
V gene: TRBV7-2
clone size: .
CDR3 DNA: TGTGCCAGCAGCTTAGCGCCGGGTTACTATGGCTACACCTTC
CDR3 protein: CASSLAPGYYGYTF

J gene: TRBJ1-1
D gene: .
V gene: TRBV19
clone size: .
CDR3 DNA: TGTGCCAGTAAGGATAGGGGGAGGACTGAAGCTTTCTTT
CDR3 protein: CASKDRGRTEAFF

J gene: TRBJ1-1
D gene: .
V gene: TRBV7-3
clone size: .
CDR3 DNA: TGTGCCAGCAGCTTAATGGGACGGGGGAACACTGAAGCTTTCTTT
CDR3 protein: CASSLMGRGNTEAFF

J gene: TRBJ2-7
D gene: TRBD1
V gene: TRBV6-6
clone size: .
CDR3 DNA: TGTGCCAGCCGTCCGGGACAGGGGGACGAGCAGTACTTC
CDR3 protein: CASRPGQGDEQYF

J gene: TRBJ2-2
D gene: TRBD1
V gene: TRBV9
clone size: .
CDR3 DNA: TGTGCCAGCAGCGTAGGGGGAACAGGGGGAACCGGGGAGCTGTTTTTT
CDR3 protein: CASSVGGTGGTGELFF

J gene: TRBJ2-1
D gene: TRBD1
V gene: TRBV25-1
clone size: .
CDR3 DNA: TGTGCCATCCAAGGACAGGGGGTCCCGGAGCAGTTCTTC
CDR3 protein: CAIQGQGVPEQFF

J gene: TRBJ2-3
D gene: TRBD2
V gene: TRBV7-3
clone size: .
CDR3 DNA: TGTGCCAGCAGCCTTCGGCGGGGGGATACGCAGTATTTT
CDR3 protein: CASSLRRGDTQYF

J gene: TRBJ1-2
D gene: TRBD1
V gene: TRBV19
clone size: .
CDR3 DNA: TGTGCCAGTAGTATTGGAGTGGGGACAGCTTCCTATGGCTACACCTTC
CDR3 protein: CASSIGVGTASYGYTF

J gene: TRBJ1-1
D gene: .
V gene: TRBV30
clone size: few
CDR3 DNA: TGTGCCTGGAGTGAACAGCTGAACACTGAAGCTTTCTTT
CDR3 protein: CAWSEQLNTEAFF

J gene: TRBJ2-1
D gene: TRBD1
V gene: TRBV5-1
clone size: .
CDR3 DNA: TGCGCCAGCAGCCCGCCGGGACAGGGAAGGAATGAGCAGTTCTTC
CDR3 protein: CASSPPGQGRNEQFF

J gene: TRBJ2-2
D gene: TRBD2
V gene: TRBV7-8
clone size: .
CDR3 DNA: TGTGCCAGCAGCTCGGAACTAGCGTTGTTCACCGGGGAGCTGTTTTTT
CDR3 protein: CASSSELALFTGELFF

J gene: TRBJ1-1
D gene: .
V gene: TRBV29-1
clone size: .
CDR3 DNA: TGCAGCGGAAGGGAGGACACTGAAGCTTTCTTT
CDR3 protein: CSGREDTEAFF